The 4 T cell receptor beta chains presented below share a single source sample, sequenced in a study of blood T cells in healthy people across ages. With a J-beta primer mix and a sample-barcoded 5' primer, a second PCR ran roughly 6 to 11 cycles. A single record per CDR3 protein comes from TCRdb applying MiXCR to the 5' RACE reads. There are 1,100,000 or so distinct CDR3 sequences in the sample; more than 35% occur only once, and 18% lies in the top ten. Material for sequencing was blood. Every receptor here comes from a woman aged 60 to 75 in good health.

The chain combines TRBV6-2 or TRBV6-3 with TRBJ2-5; D is unclear. This CDR3 contains 14 residues. Germline CDR1 and CDR2: MNHEY and SVGEGT. V lost 6 bases and J lost 6, with 17 bases in between. The CDR3 DNA reads TGTGCCAGCAGGTCGGAACACGCTTCAAAGACCCAGTACTTC. Encoded protein: CASRSEHASKTQYF.

This chain joins TRBV3-1 and TRBJ2-1, with a weak D call TRBD2 (6 bases). The end of the DNA fits TRBJ2-7 better, so the J call may be wrong. Germline V gene data show CDR1 as LGHDT and CDR2 as YNNKEL (reference sequence). This CDR3 is built from 16 residues. Written as DNA, the CDR3 is TGTGCCAGCAGCCAGGGGCCGGGACTTTCCTACAATGAGCAGTACTTC. Translated: CASSQGPGLSYNEQYF.

The V gene is TRBV24-1, the J gene TRBJ2-3; the match to TRBD2 covers 9 bases. Germline V gene lookup returns CDR1 KGHDR and CDR2 SFDVKD. This CDR3 is built from 16 residues. V shed 4 bases and J 1 base; nucleotides not matched to a gene: 5. The CDR3 region has the DNA TGTGCCACCAGTGACCCACTAGCGGGCCGCACAGATACGCAGTATTTT. This gives the protein CATSDPLAGRTDTQYF.

The chain joins TRBV9 to TRBJ2-2; 9 nucleotides match TRBD1. The J segment lost 4 bases and the V segment lost 4 bases, leaving 8 bases of the junction unmatched. The CDR3 contains 16 residues. From germline, CDR1 is SGDLS and CDR2 YYNGEE. The CDR3, as DNA: TGTGCCAGCAGCCCAAAGGGACAGGGCCTCACCGGGGAGCTGTTTTTT. Translated: CASSPKGQGLTGELFF.